This is a list of T cell receptor beta chains from one sample in a study of T-cell reconstitution after alpha-beta-depleted transplantation in children. Each CDR3 protein gets one entry after TCRdb re-called the PCR reads with MiXCR. The sample includes more than 400,000 distinct CDR3 sequences, around 46% seen only once; the top ten take under 35%. Sequenced here: PBMCs, sampled before TCRalphabeta/CD19-depleted stem cell transplant. These receptors were taken from a girl aged 2-9 years with aplastic anemia, due to receive a stem cell transplant. Both conserved end residues are part of each CDR3. The D gene is left open where the match is weak. Expanded clones are given a class, and other clones once, few, many or no size at all.

>TRBV28|-|TRBD1|TRBJ2-1|15
TGTGCCAGCTACATGCGGACAGGGTGGTACAATGAGCAGTTCTTC
CASYMRTGWYNEQFF
>TRBV20-1|few|-|TRBJ2-1|15
TGCAGTGCCAGGTCGAGCGCCAGCTCCTACAATGAGCAGTTCTTC
CSARSSASSYNEQFF
>TRBV4-1|few|TRBD2|TRBJ2-1|18
TGCGCCAGCAGCCAAGAAGTAACTAGCGGGAGAGTCTACAATGAGCAGTTCTTC
CASSQEVTSGRVYNEQFF
>TRBV5-5|-|TRBD1|TRBJ2-5|18
TGTGCCAGCAGCTCCAGAGGACAGGGGGATCGGTGGCAAGAGACCCAGTACTTC
CASSSRGQGDRWQETQYF
>TRBV20-1|once|-|TRBJ1-5|16
TGCAGTGCTAGAGATCCCACAGGGCTGAGCAATCAGCCCCAGCATTTT
CSARDPTGLSNQPQHF
>TRBV5-1|many|-|TRBJ2-5|16
TGCGCCAGCAGCTTGGGGACAACCGGGACCGGAGAGACCCAGTACTTC
CASSLGTTGTGETQYF
>TRBV12-3/TRBV12-4|few|-|TRBJ2-4|14
TGTGCCAGCAGTTTGGCAGGCGTAGGAGACATTCAGTACTTC
CASSLAGVGDIQYF
>TRBV20-1|-|TRBD2|TRBJ2-7|17
TGCAGTTTGGGGGGGACTAGCGGGAGGACCTTCACCTACGAGCAGTACTTC
CSLGGTSGRTFTYEQYF
>TRBV5-6|once|TRBD1|TRBJ2-5|16
TGTGCCAGCAGCTATCGACAGGGGAGAGGCCAAGAGACCCAGTACTTC
CASSYRQGRGQETQYF
>TRBV18|-|TRBD1|TRBJ2-7|13
TGTGCCAGCTCACAGGGGGCGGCCTACGAGCAGTACTTC
CASSQGAAYEQYF
>TRBV5-1|-|TRBD2|TRBJ2-1|15
TGCGCCAGCAGCTTGATTAGCGGGCAATACAATGAGCAGTTCTTC
CASSLISGQYNEQFF
>TRBV25-1|few|-|TRBJ2-3|11
TGTGCCAGCAGGCTAGGAGATACGCAGTATTTT
CASRLGDTQYF
>TRBV5-8|few|-|TRBJ2-1|15
TGTGCCAGCAGCTTGGTATTCGGGAATTCGAATGAGCAGTTCTTC
CASSLVFGNSNEQFF
>TRBV29-1|once|TRBD1|TRBJ2-7|13
TGCAGCATAGCGACAGGGTCTCCCTACGAGCAGTACTTC
CSIATGSPYEQYF
>TRBV5-1|-|TRBD1|TRBJ2-7|20
TGCGCCAGCAGCTTGCCGCTTTGGTTAAAAGGACAGGTTCCCACCTACGAGCAGTACTTC
CASSLPLWLKGQVPTYEQYF
>TRBV10-3|-|-|TRBJ2-2|13
TGTGCCATCGCCACCCCGTACGGCGGGGAGCTGTTTTTT
CAIATPYGGELFF
>TRBV12-3/TRBV12-4|many|TRBD2|TRBJ2-1|15
TGTGCCAGCACGGAGGGAGGCGGGAGAATGAATGAGCAGTTCTTC
CASTEGGGRMNEQFF
>TRBV10-3|-|TRBD2|TRBJ2-3|15
TGTGCCATCAGTGATATTAGGCGGGAGGTAGATACGCAGTATTTT
CAISDIRREVDTQYF
>TRBV20-1|few|-|TRBJ1-1|19
TGCAGTGCTCTCCCCCCGGCCCTCAACCTAGGGAGGGAACGGGCTGAAGCTTTCTTT
CSALPPALNLGRERAEAFF
>TRBV2|many|TRBD2|TRBJ2-3|15
TGTGCCAGCAGGGAACGGACTAGCGGCACAGATACGCAGTATTTT
CASRERTSGTDTQYF
>TRBV9|-|-|TRBJ1-1|13
TGTGCCAGCAGCGTAGTATCGGGGACTGAAGCTTTCTTT
CASSVVSGTEAFF
>TRBV7-9|few|TRBD1|TRBJ1-1|16
TGTGCCAGCAGCTTCCGGGGGGTGGGACAGAACCGTGAAGCTTTCTTT
CASSFRGVGQNREAFF
>TRBV6-2/TRBV6-3|-|TRBD1|TRBJ2-1|16
TGTGCCAGCAGTTCCCGTACAGGGGCGACCTACAATGAGCAGTTCTTC
CASSSRTGATYNEQFF
>TRBV20-1|-|-|TRBJ2-7|12
TGCAGTGCTAAAGGTAACACGTCGCCGCAGTACTTC
CSAKGNTSPQYF
>TRBV27|-|-|TRBJ2-7|14
TGTGCCAGCAGTCGGGACGGAACAGCCTACGAGCAGTACTTC
CASSRDGTAYEQYF
>TRBV29-1|-|TRBD1|TRBJ2-3|15
TGCAGCGTGGACACCCCGGGACAGGGCGCAGATACGCAGTATTTT
CSVDTPGQGADTQYF